One sample yielded the 10 T cell receptor beta chains listed below, sequenced in a study of cytomegalovirus exposure and HLA in healthy donors. 13 Jbeta primers and 60 Vbeta primers were used for the PCR. The protocol was immunoSEQ multiplex PCR, while the TCRdb copy is restricted to in-frame clones and leaves out a portion. The table records some 150,000 clones, about 80% of them present only once. The specimen was PBMCs. These receptors were collected from a man between 35 and 55 years old in good health and CMV-seronegative.

The chain uses TRBV19 and TRBJ1-1; D not certain. The length of the CDR3 is 16 residues. From germline, CDR1 is LNHDA and CDR2 SQIVND (reference sequence). The V end was cut by 3 bases, the J end by 3 bases, with 17 bases between. CDR3: CASSIAVSVGDTEAFF. CDR3 DNA: TGTGCCAGTAGTATCGCAGTCTCGGTCGGGGACACTGAAGCTTTCTTT.

The chain joins TRBV27 to TRBJ1-5; the D gene is possibly TRBD1 (5 bases). This CDR3 is 11 amino acids long. CDR1 and CDR2 (germline): MNHEY, SMNVEV (reference sequence). Trimming removed 4 bases at V and 10 bases at J, with 8 bases between. CDR3 nucleotides: TGTGCCAGCAGTTCCGGGGGACCCCAGCATTTT. Translated: CASSSGGPQHF.

This rearrangement joins TRBV28 to TRBJ1-6, with 8 bases identical to TRBD1. J was trimmed by 7 bases and V by 6 bases; bases with no gene match: 23. CDR1 is MDHEN and CDR2 is SYDVKM in the germline V gene. CDR3 length equals 20 residues. The CDR3 loop is CASSPPKARWTGQTNSPLHF. CDR3 sequence (DNA): TGTGCCAGCAGCCCCCCGAAGGCCCGCTGGACAGGGCAAACCAATTCACCCCTCCACTTT.

The chain uses TRBV19 and TRBJ2-5; TRBD2 might be the D (6 bases). This CDR3 comprises 18 residues. CDR1 and CDR2 (germline): LNHDA, SQIVND (reference sequence). Trimming left V 3 bases short and J 2 bases short, with 22 bases between. The CDR3 DNA reads as TGTGCCAGTAGTATTTCTGTAATCGGGAGCGACACACAAGAGACCCAGTACTTC. Protein sequence: CASSISVIGSDTQETQYF.

This chain joins TRBV2 and TRBJ1-4; 7 positions agree with TRBD1. Germline CDR1 reads SNHLY; CDR2 reads FYNNEI. The CDR3 loop spans 15 amino acids. The junction had 7 bases not matched to a gene; V was cut back by 5 bases and J by 4 bases. The DNA for the CDR3 is TGTGCCAGCAGTAACCGACAGGGAGTTAATGAAAAACTGTTTTTT. This translates into CASSNRQGVNEKLFF.

The chain joins TRBV28 to TRBJ1-2; D call uncertain. V was pared by 5 bases and J by 1 base, with 5 bases between. The CDR3 consists of 12 residues. Germline CDR1 MDHEN, CDR2 SYDVKM. DNA of the CDR3: TGTGCCAGCAGTGTTTATAACTATGGCTACACCTTC. Translated, it gives CASSVYNYGYTF.

The rearrangement links TRBV6-6 to TRBJ1-6, with D perhaps matching TRBD1 (5 bases). The germline CDR1 and CDR2 sequences are MNHNY and SVGAGI (reference sequence). CDR3 length: 16 amino acids. Trimming took 5 bases from V and 5 from J, leaving 16 bases between them. DNA of the CDR3: TGTGCCAGCAGTCCGGTTGCGGGGCCGAATAATTCACCCCTCCACTTT. This sequence encodes CASSPVAGPNNSPLHF.

The chain has TRBV19 and TRBJ2-7; 7 bases are shared with TRBD1. The J segment lost 3 bases and the V segment lost 4 bases, leaving 6 bases of the junction unmatched. The CDR3 runs to 14 residues. Germline CDR1 reads LNHDA; CDR2 reads SQIVND (reference sequence). Here the CDR3 DNA reads TGTGCCAGTAGTACGGGGACAGTAGGCTACGAGCAGTACTTC. It specifies CASSTGTVGYEQYF.

CDR3 loop: CASSVGAGGGYNEQFF. CDR3 coding DNA: TGTGCCAGCAGCGTAGGTGCGGGCGGGGGTTACAATGAGCAGTTCTTC. This chain joins TRBV9 and TRBJ2-1; 7 nucleotides align to TRBD2. In germline, CDR1 is SGDLS, CDR2 YYNGEE. V dropped 0 bases and J dropped 4; count of bases not matched to a gene: 7. The CDR3 has 16 amino acids.

In its sample, this clone was seen once. The J gene is TRBJ2-1, the V gene TRBV6-1; TRBD2 matches 9 bases. The V segment lost 5 bases and the J segment 4 bases; nucleotides outside the gene matches: 3. This CDR3 spans 14 amino acids. The V gene's germline CDR1 is MNHNS and CDR2 SASEGT. CDR3: CASSFSGRYNEQFF. The CDR3 nucleotides read TGTGCCAGCAGTTTTAGCGGGAGATACAATGAGCAGTTCTTC.